This T cell receptor beta chain was sequenced for a study of T-cell reconstitution after alpha-beta-depleted transplantation in children. The J segment lost 6 bases and the V segment lost 3 bases, leaving 7 bases of the junction unmatched. The CDR3 sequence is 15 residues long. Germline values: CDR1 SGHDN, CDR2 FVKESK. This clonotype was recorded a few times. The antigen is not known. Overall study findings and caveats: Reportedly, only several hundred clones from non-depleted graft cells drove alpha-beta T-cell counts at about two months. Hyperexpanded clones declined; after one year, newly produced T cells mostly supplied diversity. The origin of high day-60 TCRbeta diversity in some patients lay in surviving recipient T cells and thymic progenitors.

Researchers prepared the TCRbeta library using unique molecular identifiers, the study reports. TCRdb re-analysed the PCR reads in MiXCR, keeping a single row per CDR3 protein. This table has 300,000 or so distinct CDR3 sequences, approximately 23% appearing once. The sequence was collected from a male patient aged 5 to 17 who had a stem cell transplant for acute lymphoblastic leukemia, so the T cells may come from the graft donor. Sample: PBMCs, mostly from graft donor cells, taken 180 days after TCRalphabeta/CD19-depleted stem cell transplant. The genes are TRBV14 and TRBJ2-1; 8 nucleotides line up with TRBD2. The CDR3 loop is CASSQIGRVGNEQFF. The CDR3, as DNA: TGTGCCAGCAGCCAGATCGGGAGGGTCGGCAATGAGCAGTTCTTC.